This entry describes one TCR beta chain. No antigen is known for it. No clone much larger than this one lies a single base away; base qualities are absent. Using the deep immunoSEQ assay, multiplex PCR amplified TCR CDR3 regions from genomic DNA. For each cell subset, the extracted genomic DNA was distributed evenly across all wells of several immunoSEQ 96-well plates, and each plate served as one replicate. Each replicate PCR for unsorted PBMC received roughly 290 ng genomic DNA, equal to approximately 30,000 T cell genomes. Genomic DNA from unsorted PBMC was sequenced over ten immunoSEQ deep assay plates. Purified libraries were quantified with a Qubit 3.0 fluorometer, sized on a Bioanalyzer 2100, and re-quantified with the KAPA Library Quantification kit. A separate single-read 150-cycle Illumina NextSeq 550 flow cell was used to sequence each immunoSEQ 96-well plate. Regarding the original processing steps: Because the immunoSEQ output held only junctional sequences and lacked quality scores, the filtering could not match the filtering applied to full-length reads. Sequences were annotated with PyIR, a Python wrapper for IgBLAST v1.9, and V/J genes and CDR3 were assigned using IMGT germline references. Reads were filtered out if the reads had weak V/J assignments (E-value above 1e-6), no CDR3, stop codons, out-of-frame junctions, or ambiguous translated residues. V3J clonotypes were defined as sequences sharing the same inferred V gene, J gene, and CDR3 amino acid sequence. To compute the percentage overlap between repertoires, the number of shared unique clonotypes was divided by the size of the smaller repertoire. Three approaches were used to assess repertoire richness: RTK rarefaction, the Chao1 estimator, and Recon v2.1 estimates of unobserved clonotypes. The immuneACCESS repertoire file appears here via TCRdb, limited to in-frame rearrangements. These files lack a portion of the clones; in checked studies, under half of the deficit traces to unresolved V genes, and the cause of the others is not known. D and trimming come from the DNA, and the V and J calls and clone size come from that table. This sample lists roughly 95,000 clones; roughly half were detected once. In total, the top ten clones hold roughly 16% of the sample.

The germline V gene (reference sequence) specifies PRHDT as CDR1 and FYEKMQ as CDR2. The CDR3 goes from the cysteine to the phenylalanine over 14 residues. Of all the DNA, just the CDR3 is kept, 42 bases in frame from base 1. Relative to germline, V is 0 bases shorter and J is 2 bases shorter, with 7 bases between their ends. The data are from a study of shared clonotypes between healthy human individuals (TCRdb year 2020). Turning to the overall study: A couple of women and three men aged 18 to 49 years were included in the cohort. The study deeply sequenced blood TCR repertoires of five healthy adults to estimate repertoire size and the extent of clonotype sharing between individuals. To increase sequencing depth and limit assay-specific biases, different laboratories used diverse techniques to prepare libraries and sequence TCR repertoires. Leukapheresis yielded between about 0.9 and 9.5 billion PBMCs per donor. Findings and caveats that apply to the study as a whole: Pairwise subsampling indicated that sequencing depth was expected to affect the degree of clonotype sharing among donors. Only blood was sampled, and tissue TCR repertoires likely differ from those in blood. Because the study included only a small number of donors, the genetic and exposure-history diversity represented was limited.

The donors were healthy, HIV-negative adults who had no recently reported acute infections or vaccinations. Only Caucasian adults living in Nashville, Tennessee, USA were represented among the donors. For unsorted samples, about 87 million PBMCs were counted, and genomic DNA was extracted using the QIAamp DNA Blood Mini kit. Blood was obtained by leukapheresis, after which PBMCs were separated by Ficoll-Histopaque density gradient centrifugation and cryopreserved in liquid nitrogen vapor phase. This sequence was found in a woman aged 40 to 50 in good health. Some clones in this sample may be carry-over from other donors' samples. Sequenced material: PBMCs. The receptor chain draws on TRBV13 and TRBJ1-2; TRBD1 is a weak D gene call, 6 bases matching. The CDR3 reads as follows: CASSLGTGNYGYTF. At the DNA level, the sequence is TGTGCCAGCAGCTTAGGGACAGGCAACTATGGCTACACCTTC.